Below, 32 T cell receptor beta chains from the same sample are listed, as sequenced in a study of cytomegalovirus exposure and HLA in healthy donors (dated by TCRdb to 2015 to 2018). Library prep was done by the immunoSEQ multiplex PCR assay. TCRdb's version of the immuneACCESS table is confined to in-frame rearrangements and falls short of the full clone set. An unresolved V gene accounts for under half of the shortfall where checked; the remainder is of unknown origin. The sample table records some 86,000 clones; approximately 93% of these occur just once. The ten top clones hold 3% to 4% of the sample. Material: PBMCs. The receptors originated from a woman in her 30s in good health and CMV-seronegative.

The table lists this clone with a few counts. The chain combines TRBV7-2 with TRBJ2-7; D unresolved. The CDR3 length is 13 residues. Germline loops: CDR1 SGHTA, CDR2 FQGNSA. V was cut by 5 bases and J by 4 bases, with 12 bases left in between. DNA for the CDR3: TGTGCCAGCAGCCCTACTCGGGTATACGAGCAGTACTTC. Translating it yields CASSPTRVYEQYF. The full variable domain, its missing parts supplied by reference TRBV7-2 and TRBJ2-7, is GAGVSQSPSNKVTEKGKDVELRCDPISGHTALYWYRQSLGQGLEFLIYFQGNSAPDKSGLPSDRFSAERTGGSVSTLTIQRTQQEDSAVYLCASSPTRVYEQYFGPGTRLTVT.

The chain uses TRBV11-3 and TRBJ2-1, with a possible D match to TRBD2 (5 bases). This CDR3 region has 15 residues. CDR1 is SGHNT, CDR2 YENEEA, per germline. V dropped 5 bases and J dropped 6 bases, with 17 bases sitting between them. The CDR3 reads CASSPSRWAGNEQFF. Written as DNA, the CDR3 is TGTGCCAGCAGCCCCTCCCGGTGGGCGGGCAATGAGCAGTTCTTC. The entire variable domain, with the rest obtained from reference TRBV11-3 and TRBJ2-1, is as follows: EAGVVQSPRYKIIEKKQPVAFWCNPISGHNTLYWYLQNLGQGPELLIRYENEEAVDDSQLPKDRFSAERLKGVDSTLKIQPAELGDSAVYLCASSPSRWAGNEQFFGPGTRLTVL.

V and J are TRBV29-1 and TRBJ2-5; perhaps TRBD1 as D (6 bases). Trimming took 6 bases from V and 3 from J, leaving 14 bases between them. In germline, CDR1 is SQVTM, CDR2 ANQGSEA. This CDR3 is built from 13 residues. The CDR3 protein is CSVRQDWKETQYF. CDR3 DNA: TGCAGCGTGAGACAGGATTGGAAAGAGACCCAGTACTTC.

The rearrangement uses TRBV19 and TRBJ1-5, with unresolved D. Per the germline V gene, CDR1 is LNHDA and CDR2 is SQIVND (reference sequence). V shed 7 bases and J shed 2 bases, with 12 bases lying between them. CDR3 length equals 14 residues. The CDR3 is CASIGVRGNQPQHF. Here the CDR3 DNA reads TGTGCCAGTATCGGGGTTAGGGGCAATCAGCCCCAGCATTTT.

The V call is TRBV2, the J call TRBJ1-1; 7 positions match TRBD1. The CDR3 consists of 15 residues. J gave up 1 base and V 5 bases, and 7 bases lay outside the gene matches. Germline CDR1 and CDR2: SNHLY and FYNNEI. The CDR3 sequence: CASSFEGATNTEAFF. CDR3 in DNA: TGTGCCAGCAGTTTCGAGGGGGCTACGAACACTGAAGCTTTCTTT.

The chain uses TRBV28 and TRBJ1-1, with D tentatively TRBD1 (5 bases). The germline V gene encodes CDR1 MDHEN and CDR2 SYDVKM. V lost 3 bases to trimming and J lost 4 bases, with 9 bases between them. This CDR3 region has 13 residues. The CDR3 DNA reads as TGTGCCAGCAGTTTCGGCAGGGCCACTGAAGCTTTCTTT. Translation gives CASSFGRATEAFF.

The chain combines TRBV7-9 with TRBJ2-3; tentative D call: TRBD2 (6 bases). Germline V gene sequence: CDR1 SEHNR, CDR2 FQNEAQ (reference sequence). Trimming shortened V by 6 bases and J by 6 bases, and 28 bases separated the two germline ends. The CDR3 extends over 18 amino acids. CDR3 sequence reads: CASRLDFTSLPGSDTQYF. The CDR3 bases are TGTGCCAGCAGACTTGACTTCACTAGCTTACCGGGGTCGGATACGCAGTATTTT.

V and J are TRBV5-1 and TRBJ2-5; 7 positions match TRBD1. The CDR3 runs 14 residues. Germline V gene sequence: CDR1 SGHRS, CDR2 YFSETQ. With 2 bases clipped from V and 3 bases from J, the junction kept 4 bases outside the gene matches. CDR3 nucleotides: TGCGCCAGCAGCTTAGGGACAGACAAAGAGACCCAGTACTTC. It yields the protein CASSLGTDKETQYF.

The chain links TRBV7-2 to TRBJ1-4; weak D call: TRBD1 (5 bases). The CDR3 contains 15 residues. Trimming pared 3 bases from V and 2 bases from J, leaving 10 bases between. The germline gives CDR1 SGHTA, CDR2 FQGNSA. The CDR3 bases are TGTGCCAGCAGCTTTGGAGGGGTCACTAATGAAAAACTGTTTTTT. This codes for CASSFGGVTNEKLFF.

V and J are TRBV7-3 and TRBJ2-3, with 13 nucleotides matching TRBD2. Looked up from germline, CDR1 is SGHTA and CDR2 is FQGTGA. There are 16 residues in the CDR3. J was trimmed by 4 bases and V by 5 bases; bases with no gene match: 6. CDR3 bases: TGTGCCAGCAGCACCGGACTAGCGGGAGCGGCAGATACGCAGTATTTT. Translated: CASSTGLAGAADTQYF.

This clone was seen a handful of times. The V gene is TRBV6-5, the J gene TRBJ1-5; D unclear. This CDR3 is built from 13 residues. The V end was cut by 5 bases, the J end by 3 bases, with 8 bases between. Germline-derived CDR1 and CDR2 are MNHEY and SVGAGI. The CDR3 here is CASSIQDNQPQHF. The CDR3 DNA sequence: TGTGCCAGCAGTATACAAGACAATCAGCCCCAGCATTTT.

The chain couples TRBV4-3 to TRBJ1-1; 9 bases are a match to TRBD1. Germline V gene lookup returns CDR1 LGHNA and CDR2 YSLEER. There are 14 residues in the CDR3. V lost 3 bases and J lost 4; bases outside the gene matches: 3. The CDR3 DNA reads as TGCGCCAGCAGCCATCAGGACAGGGGCACTGAAGCTTTCTTT. Protein sequence: CASSHQDRGTEAFF.

This rearrangement joins TRBV11-3 to TRBJ2-1, with 12 nucleotides matching TRBD2. The CDR3 covers 15 residues. The V segment lost 1 base and the J segment 5 bases; nucleotides outside the gene matches: 0. CDR1 is SGHNT, CDR2 YENEEA, per germline. The CDR3 bases are TGTGCCAGCAGCTTAGGGACTAGCGGGAACAATGAGCAGTTCTTC. Translation: CASSLGTSGNNEQFF.

The genes are TRBV5-1 and TRBJ2-3; 10 nucleotides align to TRBD1. The CDR3 runs 15 residues. Trimming cost V 0 bases and J 4 bases; bases outside gene matches: 2. Germline V CDR1 and CDR2: SGHRS, YFSETQ. The CDR3 loop is CASSLEGQGSDTQYF. In DNA form, the CDR3 reads TGCGCCAGCAGCTTGGAGGGACAGGGGTCAGATACGCAGTATTTT.

The chain has TRBV11-2 and TRBJ2-3; a possible D gene is TRBD1 (6 bases). The V end was cut by 4 bases, the J end by 7 bases, with 12 bases between. The CDR3 sequence is 13 residues long. The germline V gene encodes CDR1 SGHAT and CDR2 FQNNGV. DNA for the CDR3: TGTGCCAGCAGCTCAGCACAGGGAAATACGCAGTATTTT. Protein product: CASSSAQGNTQYF.

V gene TRBV6-5 combines with J gene TRBJ1-1; no firm D call. The germline V gene has CDR1 MNHEY and CDR2 SVGAGI. Trimming shortened V by 5 bases and J by 1 base, and 11 bases separated the two germline ends. The CDR3 consists of 14 residues. CDR3 nucleotide sequence: TGTGCCAGCAGTGCCTACAGACAGAACACTGAAGCTTTCTTT. It codes for CASSAYRQNTEAFF.

V gene TRBV6-4 combines with J gene TRBJ1-1; 8 bases line up with TRBD1. This CDR3 has 14 residues. The germline gives CDR1 MRHNA, CDR2 SNTAGT. With 5 bases clipped from V and 10 bases from J, the junction kept 12 bases outside the gene matches. CDR3 sequence (DNA): TGTGCCAGCAGTCCGTCGTTAAATCAGGGGGCAGCTTTCTTT. It yields the protein CASSPSLNQGAAFF.

This rearrangement joins TRBV4-1 to TRBJ1-2; D perhaps matches TRBD1 (6 bases). V shed 5 bases and J shed 8 bases, with 15 bases lying between them. There are 13 residues in the CDR3. CDR1 and CDR2 from the germline V gene are MGHRA and YSYEKL. The CDR3 DNA reads as TGCGCCAGCAGCTATGAAGGGGGGGAGGGCTACACCTTC. Translated: CASSYEGGEGYTF.

This sequence joins TRBV18 and TRBJ1-1, with a tentative D call TRBD1 (6 bases). The CDR3 totals 13 residues. Trimming took 8 bases from V and 2 from J, leaving 12 bases between them. Per germline, CDR1 KGHSH and CDR2 LQKENI. DNA for the CDR3: TGTGCCAGCCATCCCGGGACAAACACTGAAGCTTTCTTT. Its protein product is CASHPGTNTEAFF.

CDR3 protein: CASSSLTGGVGNTEAFF. The CDR3, as DNA: TGTGCCAGCAGCTCCCTTACAGGGGGAGTGGGAAACACTGAAGCTTTCTTT. J is TRBJ1-1 and V is TRBV7-9; 8 bases line up with TRBD1. CDR1 SEHNR and CDR2 FQNEAQ come from the germline V gene (reference sequence). This CDR3 comprises 17 residues. Unmatched junction bases numbered 12, after V lost 4 bases and J lost 2 bases.

V and J are TRBV7-2 and TRBJ1-1, with no clear D. The CDR3 is made up of 14 amino acids. V was pared by 4 bases and J by 1 base, with 10 bases between. CDR1 is SGHTA, CDR2 FQGNSA, per germline. The DNA for the CDR3 is TGTGCCAGCAGCTCTCTTTCAGGGAACACTGAAGCTTTCTTT. Translating it yields CASSSLSGNTEAFF.

This chain uses TRBV6-5 with TRBJ2-7, with a weak D call TRBD1 (5 bases). The CDR3 is 12 residues long. The V end lost 0 bases, the J end lost 5 bases, and 5 bases lay between the germline ends. In germline, CDR1 is MNHEY, CDR2 SVGAGI. CDR3 sequence reads: CASSYSGHEQYF. CDR3 nucleotides: TGTGCCAGCAGTTACTCGGGGCACGAGCAGTACTTC.

The chain employs TRBV5-1 and TRBJ2-1, with a tentative D call TRBD2 (5 bases). V gave up 0 bases and J gave up 9 bases, with 16 bases separating them. Germline assignment: CDR1 SGHRS and CDR2 YFSETQ. The CDR3 consists of 15 residues. CDR3 nucleotide sequence: TGCGCCAGCAGCTTGGCCGAGGCCGGGAATCGTGAGCAGTTCTTC. Translating gives CASSLAEAGNREQFF.

The chain joins TRBV6-1 to TRBJ2-5, with 8 bases matching TRBD1. The V segment lost 0 bases and the J segment 2 bases; nucleotides outside the gene matches: 5. CDR3 length equals 16 residues. CDR1 MNHNS and CDR2 SASEGT come from the germline V gene. In DNA, the CDR3 is TGTGCCAGCAGTGAAGCTGAAAGGACAGGGCAAGAGACCCAGTACTTC. This encodes CASSEAERTGQETQYF.

V and J are TRBV6-1 and TRBJ1-2; no reliable D call. Looked up from germline, CDR1 is MNHNS and CDR2 is SASEGT. The CDR3 runs to 12 residues. Trimming took 4 bases from V and 8 from J, leaving 11 bases between them. CDR3 in amino acids: CASSVRLRGYTF. CDR3 sequence (DNA): TGTGCCAGCAGTGTAAGGTTGCGGGGCTACACCTTC.

The rearrangement uses TRBV30 and TRBJ2-2; 8 bases align to TRBD1. The germline V gene encodes CDR1 GTSNPN and CDR2 SVGIG (reference sequence). V lost 4 bases, J lost 3 bases, and 10 bases stayed unmatched. The CDR3 length is 16 residues. The CDR3 bases are TGTGCCTGGACCACAGGGGGGACCGCTCACACCGGGGAGCTGTTTTTT. Amino acids: CAWTTGGTAHTGELFF.

The DNA of the CDR3 is TGTGCCACCCTCCCAAACAGGGAAGTTCGTGAAAAACTGTTTTTT. Translation gives CATLPNREVREKLFF. The rearrangement uses TRBV6-1 and TRBJ1-4; weak D call: TRBD1 (6 bases). The germline V gene has CDR1 MNHNS and CDR2 SASEGT. V was pared by 10 bases and J by 7 bases, with 22 bases between. This CDR3 comprises 15 residues.

The V call is TRBV9, the J call TRBJ1-2; a weak D match, TRBD1 (5 bases). Germline CDR1 SGDLS, CDR2 YYNGEE. The CDR3 is 14 amino acids. V lost 4 bases to trimming and J lost 9 bases, with 19 bases between them. CDR3: CASSKKQGGDSYTF. The DNA of the CDR3 is TGTGCCAGCAGCAAGAAGCAGGGTGGTGATAGCTACACCTTC.

The J gene is TRBJ1-2, the V gene TRBV28; unclear D gene. Germline V gene sequence: CDR1 MDHEN, CDR2 SYDVKM. The V end was cut by 1 base, the J end by 8 bases, with 11 bases between. The CDR3 is 13 amino acids. The CDR3 DNA reads TGTGCCAGCAGTTTATATTCATCCATGGGCTACACCTTC. This encodes CASSLYSSMGYTF.

J is TRBJ1-3 and V is TRBV18, with D unresolved. V lost 3 bases and J lost 4, with 19 bases in between. This CDR3 is built from 17 residues. Germline CDR1 is KGHSH and CDR2 is LQKENI. The CDR3: CASSPTEGTLRGNTIYF. The CDR3 DNA follows: TGTGCCAGCTCACCCACTGAGGGAACTCTGAGGGGAAACACCATATATTTT.

The chain uses TRBV9 and TRBJ2-2; 9 nucleotides line up with TRBD1. V shed 5 bases, J shed 5 bases, and the junction held 13 bases outside the gene matches. Germline V gives CDR1 SGDLS, CDR2 YYNGEE. The CDR3 is made up of 17 amino acids. The CDR3, as DNA: TGTGCCAGCAGTAGAGGGCCGGGACAGGGCGAAACCGGGGAGCTGTTTTTT. It yields the protein CASSRGPGQGETGELFF.

V is TRBV5-1 and J is TRBJ2-3; possibly TRBD2 for D (5 bases). This CDR3 is built from 16 residues. V was shortened by 1 base and J by 3 bases, with 15 bases between the two germline ends. Germline CDR1 and CDR2: SGHRS and YFSETQ. The CDR3 bases are TGCGCCAGCAGCTTGTCCGGAAATAGCGCGACAGATACGCAGTATTTT. It is translated as CASSLSGNSATDTQYF.